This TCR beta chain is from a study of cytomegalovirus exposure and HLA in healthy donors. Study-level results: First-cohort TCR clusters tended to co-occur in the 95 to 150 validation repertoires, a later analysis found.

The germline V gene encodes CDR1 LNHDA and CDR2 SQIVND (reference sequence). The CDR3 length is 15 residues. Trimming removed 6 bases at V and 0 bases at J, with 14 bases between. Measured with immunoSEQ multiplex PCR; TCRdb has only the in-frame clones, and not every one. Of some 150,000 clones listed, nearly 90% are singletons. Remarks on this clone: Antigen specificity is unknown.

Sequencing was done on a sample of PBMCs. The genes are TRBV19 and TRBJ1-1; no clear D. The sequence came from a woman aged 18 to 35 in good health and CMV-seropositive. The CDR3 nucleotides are TGTGCCAGTAGGCCCTCAGGCCTACTGAACACTGAAGCTTTCTTT. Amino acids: CASRPSGLLNTEAFF.